Below, 28 T cell receptor beta chains from the same sample are listed, as sequenced in a study of blood T cell repertoires in COVID-19. This table comes from immunoSEQ multiplex PCR, and its TCRdb copy is limited to in-frame clones, with some not included. Among 450,000 or so clones listed, roughly nine tenths were seen once. Sequenced material: peripheral blood. These receptors were taken from a man between 18 and 29 years old with COVID-19, enrolled during active disease.

The chain couples TRBV5-4 to TRBJ2-7; no definite D call. The CDR3 spans 14 residues. Per the germline V gene, CDR1 is SGHNT and CDR2 is YYREEE (reference sequence). V lost 0 bases, J lost 1 base, and 8 bases lay in between. The CDR3 nucleotides are TGTGCCAGCAGCTTGGAGTTTGCGTCCTACGAGCAGTACTTC. This gives the protein CASSLEFASYEQYF.

This clone occurred once. V and J are TRBV29-1 and TRBJ2-3; TRBD2 aligns across 7 bases. The V gene's germline CDR1 is SQVTM and CDR2 ANQGSEA. This CDR3 comprises 17 residues. The V and J ends lost 1 base and 2 bases, in that order; junction bases with no gene match: 12. CDR3 residues: CSVEGLAAQRYTDTQYF. CDR3 in DNA: TGCAGCGTTGAAGGGCTAGCGGCACAGAGGTACACAGATACGCAGTATTTT.

The rearrangement links TRBV4-2 to TRBJ2-5; the D is unclear. Per the germline V gene, CDR1 is LGHNA and CDR2 is YNFKEQ. V dropped 0 bases and J dropped 5 bases, with 7 bases sitting between them. This CDR3 has 13 amino acids. Here the CDR3 reads CASSQDIRETQYF. In DNA, the CDR3 is TGTGCCAGCAGCCAAGACATTCGGGAGACCCAGTACTTC.

This clone was counted a single time. The same CDR3 arises from other DNA sequences in this sample as well. The genes are TRBV13 and TRBJ2-7; 11 positions match TRBD2. In germline, CDR1 is PRHDT, CDR2 FYEKMQ (reference sequence). After removal of 5 bases from V and 5 bases from J, the junction contained 8 bases not matched to a gene. The CDR3 has 15 residues. The CDR3 loop is CASSLRLAGLDEQYF. The CDR3 region has the DNA TGTGCCAGCAGCCTAAGACTAGCGGGACTGGACGAGCAGTACTTC.

The chain links TRBV7-9 to TRBJ2-1, with TRBD1 matching 8 bases. V lost 7 bases and J lost 4; bases outside the gene matches: 3. CDR1 and CDR2 (germline): SEHNR, FQNEAQ (reference sequence). The CDR3 loop spans 13 amino acids. The CDR3 loop is CASNRDRYNEQFF. The CDR3 DNA reads as TGTGCCAGCAACCGGGACAGGTACAATGAGCAGTTCTTC.

There are a few counts of this clone. This chain's CDR3 is CASRRTGPYSNQPQHF. In DNA, the CDR3 is TGTGCCAGCAGAAGGACAGGGCCGTATAGCAATCAGCCCCAGCATTTT. The chain combines TRBV28 with TRBJ1-5; the match to TRBD1 covers 8 bases. The CDR3 is made up of 16 amino acids. Germline V lookup: CDR1 MDHEN, CDR2 SYDVKM. J was trimmed by 0 bases and V by 6 bases; bases with no gene match: 7.

The rearrangement joins TRBV29-1 to TRBJ1-2; 11 bases are a match to TRBD1. The CDR3 sequence is 11 residues long. In germline, CDR1 is SQVTM, CDR2 ANQGSEA. V dropped 5 bases and J dropped 10; count of bases not matched to a gene: 3. The CDR3 sequence: CSVWGQGDYTF. For the CDR3, the DNA is TGCAGCGTTTGGGGACAGGGGGACTACACCTTC.

V is TRBV5-1 and J is TRBJ1-2; tentative D call: TRBD1 (6 bases). This CDR3 is built from 15 residues. The V and J ends lost 3 bases and 0 bases respectively, with 12 bases between them. Per germline, CDR1 SGHRS and CDR2 YFSETQ. This CDR3 reads CASSSVGAANYGYTF. In nucleotides, the CDR3 is TGCGCCAGCAGCTCAGTGGGGGCAGCTAACTATGGCTACACCTTC.

The chain carries TRBV24-1 and TRBJ2-2; tentatively, D is TRBD2 (7 bases). V lost 5 bases and J 6 bases, leaving 18 bases between the germline ends. Germline-derived CDR1 and CDR2 are KGHDR and SFDVKD. The CDR3 totals 16 residues. The CDR3 loop is CATSAKGGAIPGELFF. CDR3 sequence (DNA): TGTGCCACCAGTGCCAAGGGGGGGGCGATCCCCGGGGAGCTGTTTTTT.

CDR3 amino acids: CASSQERLAGTYEQYF. CDR3 nucleotide sequence: TGCGCCAGCAGCCAAGAGAGGCTAGCGGGTACCTACGAGCAGTACTTC. The V call is TRBV4-1, the J call TRBJ2-7, with TRBD2 identical over 8 bases. V gave up 0 bases and J gave up 2 bases; unmatched junction bases: 6. The length of the CDR3 is 16 residues. CDR1 and CDR2 from the germline V gene are MGHRA and YSYEKL.

This clone has a single count. This chain joins TRBV7-9 and TRBJ2-7; the D gene is possibly TRBD2 (6 bases). This CDR3 region has 15 residues. Looked up from germline, CDR1 is SEHNR and CDR2 is FQNEAQ (reference sequence). Trimming cost V 5 bases and J 2 bases, with 16 bases left between them. DNA of the CDR3: TGTGCCAGCAGCGACGGCAGCGGAGGGGCCTACGAGCAGTACTTC. Its protein is CASSDGSGGAYEQYF.

The J gene is TRBJ1-5, the V gene TRBV19; TRBD1 is a possible D gene (6 bases). The CDR3 extends over 16 amino acids. Trimming removed 1 base from V and 0 bases from J, with 10 bases in between. Germline values: CDR1 LNHDA, CDR2 SQIVND (reference sequence). The CDR3: CASSIGPGASNQPQHF. As DNA, the CDR3 is TGTGCCAGTAGTATAGGTCCAGGGGCTAGCAATCAGCCCCAGCATTTT.

The chain employs TRBV29-1 and TRBJ1-3; 7 nucleotides match TRBD1. The CDR3 length is 14 residues. Unmatched junction bases numbered 11, after V lost 4 bases and J lost 8 bases. Germline values: CDR1 SQVTM, CDR2 ANQGSEA. The CDR3, as DNA: TGCAGCGTTGTGACAGGGCGGGCCGCGGACACCATATATTTT. The encoded protein is CSVVTGRAADTIYF.

The CDR3 region is CASSFAGISRQDIQYF. The CDR3 bases are TGTGCCAGCAGCTTTGCAGGAATTTCTCGCCAGGACATTCAGTACTTC. The chain employs TRBV12-1 and TRBJ2-4; TRBD1, the table's D call, lacks a check against the DNA. TRBV12-1 constitutes a pseudogene. The CDR3 runs to 16 residues.

The chain joins TRBV25-1 to TRBJ2-2; no definite D call. This CDR3 region has 16 residues. CDR1 MGHDK and CDR2 SYGVNS come from the germline V gene. Trimming stripped 2 bases from V and 0 bases from J, with 10 bases between. The CDR3 DNA follows: TGTGCCAGCAGTGAAACTACACCCGCGAACACCGGGGAGCTGTTTTTT. Its protein is CASSETTPANTGELFF.

J is TRBJ2-7 and V is TRBV5-6; possibly TRBD1 for D (5 bases). From germline, CDR1 is SGHDT and CDR2 YYEEEE. The V gene lost 7 bases and the J gene lost 5 bases, with 13 bases spanning the gap. The CDR3 consists of 12 residues. DNA of the CDR3: TGTGCCAGCGGCAGGGCGGTGGACGAGCAGTACTTC. Amino acid sequence: CASGRAVDEQYF.

The chain has TRBV7-3 and TRBJ2-3, with D maybe TRBD1 (5 bases). V gave up 6 bases and J gave up 2 bases, with 9 bases separating them. Germline CDR1 SGHTA, CDR2 FQGTGA. CDR3 size: 13 residues. The CDR3 nucleotides read TGTGCCAGCAGTTTACAGGTCACAGATACGCAGTATTTT. Protein product: CASSLQVTDTQYF.

The chain carries TRBV7-9 and TRBJ2-7; 7 bases agree with TRBD1. V lost 0 bases and J lost 5; bases outside the gene matches: 1. This CDR3 is 13 amino acids long. Germline lookup yields CDR1 SEHNR and CDR2 FQNEAQ (reference sequence). CDR3 in amino acids: CASSLAGQNEQYF. CDR3 bases: TGTGCCAGCAGCTTAGCGGGACAGAACGAGCAGTACTTC.

The chain links TRBV3-1 (or the pseudogene TRBV3-2) to TRBJ2-5; possible D gene TRBD1, 6 bases. This CDR3 contains 15 residues. V lost 1 base and J 5 bases, leaving 14 bases between the germline ends. CDR1 LGHDT and CDR2 YNNKEL come from the germline V gene (reference sequence). CDR3 sequence reads: CASSQAAGVKETQYF. DNA for the CDR3: TGTGCCAGCAGCCAAGCCGCAGGGGTGAAGGAGACCCAGTACTTC.

The rearrangement uses TRBV29-1 and TRBJ2-3, with TRBD2 matching 7 bases. The CDR3 is made up of 16 amino acids. Germline values: CDR1 SQVTM, CDR2 ANQGSEA. J lost 4 bases, V lost 8 bases, and 18 bases had no gene match. CDR3 coding DNA: TGCAGCTTCACGAGGGCTAGCGGAGTGTGGGCAGATACGCAGTATTTT. As protein: CSFTRASGVWADTQYF.

The chain couples TRBV7-3 to TRBJ2-2; tentative D call: TRBD2 (5 bases). CDR3 length: 15 amino acids. Between the trimmed V and J ends, which lost 5 bases and 4 bases, there was a span of 14 bases. The V gene's germline CDR1 is SGHTA and CDR2 FQGTGA. The CDR3 sequence: CASSPPGVGTGELFF. The CDR3 region has the DNA TGTGCCAGCAGCCCCCCCGGGGTCGGCACCGGGGAGCTGTTTTTT.

The chain carries TRBV5-4 and TRBJ1-2, with a tentative D call TRBD1 (5 bases). The V gene lost 0 bases and the J gene lost 4 bases, with 10 bases spanning the gap. The germline V gene encodes CDR1 SGHNT and CDR2 YYREEE (reference sequence). The CDR3 is 14 residues long. The CDR3 sequence: CASSLAGGPYGYTF. CDR3 nucleotide sequence: TGTGCCAGCAGCTTGGCGGGGGGTCCCTATGGCTACACCTTC.

CDR3 sequence: CASSALAGSYNEQFF. The DNA of the CDR3 is TGTGCCAGCAGCGCACTAGCGGGATCCTACAATGAGCAGTTCTTC. J is TRBJ2-1 and V is TRBV7-9; 10 nucleotides line up with TRBD2. Per the germline V gene, CDR1 is SEHNR and CDR2 is FQNEAQ (reference sequence). V shed 5 bases and J 1 base; nucleotides not matched to a gene: 2. The CDR3 extends over 15 amino acids.

This chain joins TRBV29-1 and TRBJ1-2; possible D gene TRBD1, 6 bases. Trimming took 3 bases from V and 2 from J, leaving 16 bases between them. The CDR3 extends over 15 amino acids. CDR1 is SQVTM, CDR2 ANQGSEA, per germline. In DNA, the CDR3 is TGCAGCGTTGACAAACAGGGTATAGGGAACTATGGCTACACCTTC. Translating gives CSVDKQGIGNYGYTF.

The rearrangement links TRBV2 to TRBJ2-1; 9 bases are a match to TRBD1. Germline CDR1 and CDR2: SNHLY and FYNNEI. The V segment lost 7 bases and the J segment 7 bases; nucleotides outside the gene matches: 8. There are 14 residues in the CDR3. The CDR3 reads CASKRQGVRNEQFF. CDR3 sequence (DNA): TGTGCCAGCAAGAGACAGGGGGTTAGGAATGAGCAGTTCTTC.

In this sample, this clone turned up once. This sequence joins TRBV15 and TRBJ1-1; no reliable D call. Between the trimmed V and J ends, which lost 0 bases and 2 bases, there was a span of 10 bases. The germline V gene has CDR1 LNHNV and CDR2 YYDKDF (reference sequence). CDR3 size: 15 residues. In DNA form, the CDR3 reads TGTGCCACCAGCAGAGAGTTTGCACTTAACACTGAAGCTTTCTTT. Amino acids: CATSREFALNTEAFF.

J is TRBJ1-1 and V is TRBV7-8; D not resolved. Trimming stripped 5 bases from V and 3 bases from J, with 19 bases between. The germline CDR1 and CDR2 sequences are SGHVS and FQNEAQ. This CDR3 spans 16 amino acids. The DNA of the CDR3 is TGTGCCAGCAGCCTAAGCCTGGTAACAGCGGACACTGAAGCTTTCTTT. This translates into CASSLSLVTADTEAFF.

The chain uses TRBV4-1 and TRBJ2-7; D unclear. CDR1 and CDR2 from the germline V gene are MGHRA and YSYEKL. The germline V and J ends were trimmed by 3 bases and 5 bases, with 5 bases remaining between them. This CDR3 comprises 11 residues. CDR3 bases: TGCGCCAGCAGCCACGCGAACGAGCAGTACTTC. Amino acid sequence: CASSHANEQYF.